This T cell receptor (beta chain) is from a study of shared clonotypes between healthy human individuals. Study at large: CD8 memory received one plate per donor, CD8 naive two, CD4 memory three and CD4 naive three.

As to this clone: Its antigen is as yet unknown.

Looked up from germline, CDR1 is SEHNR and CDR2 is FQNEAQ (reference sequence). V shed 0 bases, J shed 7 bases, and the junction held 5 bases outside the gene matches. The CDR3 runs to 16 residues. Data came from immunoSEQ multiplex PCR; TCRdb stores just in-frame clones and leaves some out. The table lists 2,500,000 or so clones, about nine tenths of them singletons. Notes on the study in general: Relative to their counterparts shared across all four donors, non-shared clonotypes exhibited diminished generation probabilities. The sampled material consisted only of blood, and tissue repertoires are likely to differ.

The source of this sequence is a man aged 18 to 29 in good health. Some clones in this sample may be carry-over from other donors' samples. The sample consisted of naive CD4+ T cells from PBMCs. Subset in this sample: CD45RA+ positively selected. The chain combines TRBV7-9 with TRBJ1-4; TRBD1 agrees at 10 bases. CDR3 coding DNA: TGTGCCAGCAGCTTAGCGCAGACAGGGGGCGGTGAAAAACTGTTTTTT. As protein: CASSLAQTGGGEKLFF.